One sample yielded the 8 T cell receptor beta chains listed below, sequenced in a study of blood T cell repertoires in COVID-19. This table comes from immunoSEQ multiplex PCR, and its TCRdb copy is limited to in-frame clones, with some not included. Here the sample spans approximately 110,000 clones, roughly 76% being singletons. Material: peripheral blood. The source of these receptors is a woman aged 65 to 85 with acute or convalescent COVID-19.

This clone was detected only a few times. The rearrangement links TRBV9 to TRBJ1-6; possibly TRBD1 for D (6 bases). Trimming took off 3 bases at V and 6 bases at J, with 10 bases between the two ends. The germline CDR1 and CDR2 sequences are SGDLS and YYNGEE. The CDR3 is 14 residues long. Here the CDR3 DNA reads TGTGCCAGCAGCGCTAACAGGGTTAATTCACCCCTCCACTTT. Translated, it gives CASSANRVNSPLHF.

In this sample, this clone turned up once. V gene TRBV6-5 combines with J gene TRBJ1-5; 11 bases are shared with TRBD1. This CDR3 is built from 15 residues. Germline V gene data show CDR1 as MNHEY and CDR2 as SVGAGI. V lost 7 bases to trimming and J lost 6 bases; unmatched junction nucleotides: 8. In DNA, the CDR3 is TGTGCCAGCACACCCCAGGGACAGGGGGGTCAGCCCCAGCATTTT. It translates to CASTPQGQGGQPQHF.

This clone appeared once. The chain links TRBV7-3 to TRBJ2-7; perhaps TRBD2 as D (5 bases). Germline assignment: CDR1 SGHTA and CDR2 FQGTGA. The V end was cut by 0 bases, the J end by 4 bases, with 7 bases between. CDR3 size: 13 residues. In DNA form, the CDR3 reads TGTGCCAGCAGCTTAACCACGGGGTACGAGCAGTACTTC. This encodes CASSLTTGYEQYF.

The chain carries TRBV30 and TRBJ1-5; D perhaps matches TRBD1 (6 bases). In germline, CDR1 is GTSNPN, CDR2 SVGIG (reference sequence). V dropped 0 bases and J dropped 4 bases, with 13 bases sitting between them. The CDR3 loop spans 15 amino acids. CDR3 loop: CAWSVADSRNQPQHF. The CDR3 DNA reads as TGTGCCTGGAGTGTAGCGGACAGCCGTAATCAGCCCCAGCATTTT.

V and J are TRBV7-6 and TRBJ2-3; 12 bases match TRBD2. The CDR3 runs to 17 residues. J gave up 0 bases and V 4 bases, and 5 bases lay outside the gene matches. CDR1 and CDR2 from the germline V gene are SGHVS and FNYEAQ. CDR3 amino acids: CASSSGLAGSSTDTQYF. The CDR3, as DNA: TGTGCCAGCAGCTCAGGACTAGCGGGGTCTAGCACAGATACGCAGTATTTT.

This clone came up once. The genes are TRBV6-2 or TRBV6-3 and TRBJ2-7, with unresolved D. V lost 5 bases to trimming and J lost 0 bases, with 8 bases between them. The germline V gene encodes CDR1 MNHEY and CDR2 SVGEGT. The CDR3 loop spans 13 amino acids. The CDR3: CASSLLLSYEQYF. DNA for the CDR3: TGTGCCAGCAGTCTTCTTCTCTCCTACGAGCAGTACTTC.

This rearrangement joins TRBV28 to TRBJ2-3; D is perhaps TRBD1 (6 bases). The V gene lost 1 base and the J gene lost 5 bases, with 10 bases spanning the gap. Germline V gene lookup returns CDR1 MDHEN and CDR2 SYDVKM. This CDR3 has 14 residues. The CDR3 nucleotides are TGTGCCAGCAGTTTATTACAGGGACGAGATACGCAGTATTTT. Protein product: CASSLLQGRDTQYF.

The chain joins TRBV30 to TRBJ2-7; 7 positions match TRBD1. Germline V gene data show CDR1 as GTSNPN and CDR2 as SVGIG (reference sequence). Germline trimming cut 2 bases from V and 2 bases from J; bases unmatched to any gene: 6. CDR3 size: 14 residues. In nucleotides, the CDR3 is TGTGCCTGGAGTCCGACAGGGAATGCCTACGAGCAGTACTTC. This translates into CAWSPTGNAYEQYF.